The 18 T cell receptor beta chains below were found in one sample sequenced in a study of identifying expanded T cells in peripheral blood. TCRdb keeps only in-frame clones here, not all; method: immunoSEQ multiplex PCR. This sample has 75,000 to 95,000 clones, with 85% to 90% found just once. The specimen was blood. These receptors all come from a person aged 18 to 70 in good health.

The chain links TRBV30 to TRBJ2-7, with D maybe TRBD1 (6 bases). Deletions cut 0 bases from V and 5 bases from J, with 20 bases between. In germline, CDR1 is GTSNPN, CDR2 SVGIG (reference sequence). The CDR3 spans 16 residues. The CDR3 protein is CAWSVQGGSVSHEQYF. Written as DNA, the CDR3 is TGTGCCTGGAGTGTACAAGGGGGATCTGTTAGTCACGAGCAGTACTTC.

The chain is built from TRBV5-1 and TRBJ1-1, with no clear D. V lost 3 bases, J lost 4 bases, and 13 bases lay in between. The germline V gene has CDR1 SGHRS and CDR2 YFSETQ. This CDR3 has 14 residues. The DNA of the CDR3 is TGCGCCAGCAGCTCGGGAGCAGGTTTCACTGAAGCTTTCTTT. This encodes CASSSGAGFTEAFF.

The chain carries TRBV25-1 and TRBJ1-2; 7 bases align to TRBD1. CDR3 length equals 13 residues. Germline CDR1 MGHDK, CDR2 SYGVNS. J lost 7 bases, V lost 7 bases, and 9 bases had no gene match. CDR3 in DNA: TGTGCCAGCACTGACCCGGACAGGACTGGCTACACCTTC. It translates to CASTDPDRTGYTF.

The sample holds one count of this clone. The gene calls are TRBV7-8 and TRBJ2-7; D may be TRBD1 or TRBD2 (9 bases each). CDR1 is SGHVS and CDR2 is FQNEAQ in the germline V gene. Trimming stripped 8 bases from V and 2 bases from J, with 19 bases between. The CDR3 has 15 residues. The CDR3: CASRGGDRAPYEQYF. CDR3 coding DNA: TGTGCCAGCCGCGGGGGGGACAGGGCCCCCTACGAGCAGTACTTC.

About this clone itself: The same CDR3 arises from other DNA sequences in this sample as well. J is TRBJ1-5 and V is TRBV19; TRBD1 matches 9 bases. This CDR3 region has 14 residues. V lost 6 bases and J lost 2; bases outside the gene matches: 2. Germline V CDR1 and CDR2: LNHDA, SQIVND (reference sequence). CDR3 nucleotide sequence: TGTGCCAGTAGGGGACAGGGAGGCAATCAGCCCCAGCATTTT. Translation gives CASRGQGGNQPQHF.

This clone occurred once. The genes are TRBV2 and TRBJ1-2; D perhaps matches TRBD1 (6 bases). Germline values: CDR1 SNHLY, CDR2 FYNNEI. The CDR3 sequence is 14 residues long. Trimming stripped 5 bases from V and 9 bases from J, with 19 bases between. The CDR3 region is CASSTTGSAGSYTF. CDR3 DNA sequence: TGTGCCAGCAGTACAACAGGGTCGGCGGGGAGCTACACCTTC. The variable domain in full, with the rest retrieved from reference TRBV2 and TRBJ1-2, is EPEVTQTPSHQVTQMGQEVILRCVPISNHLYFYWYRQILGQKVEFLVSFYNNEISEKSEIFDDQFSVERPDGSNFTLKIRSTKLEDSAMYFCASSTTGSAGSYTFGSGTRLTVV.

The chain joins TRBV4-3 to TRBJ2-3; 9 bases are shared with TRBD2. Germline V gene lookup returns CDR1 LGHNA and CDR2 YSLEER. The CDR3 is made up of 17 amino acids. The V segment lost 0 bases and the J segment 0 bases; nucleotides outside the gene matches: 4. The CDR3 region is CASSQEPLAGSTDTQYF. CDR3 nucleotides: TGCGCCAGCAGCCAAGAGCCGCTAGCGGGAAGCACAGATACGCAGTATTTT.

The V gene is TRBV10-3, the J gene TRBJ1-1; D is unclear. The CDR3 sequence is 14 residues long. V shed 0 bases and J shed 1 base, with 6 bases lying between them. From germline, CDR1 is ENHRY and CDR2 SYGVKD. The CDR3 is CAISESTQNTEAFF. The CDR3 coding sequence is TGTGCCATCAGTGAGTCGACACAGAACACTGAAGCTTTCTTT.

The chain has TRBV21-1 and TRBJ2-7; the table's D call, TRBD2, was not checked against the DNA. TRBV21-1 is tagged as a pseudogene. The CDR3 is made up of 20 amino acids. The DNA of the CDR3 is TGTGCCAGCAGCAAAGTCTGGCGGCGCTCTCGTTCTCCCCCATCCTACGAGCAGTACTTC. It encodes CASSKVWRRSRSPPSYEQYF.

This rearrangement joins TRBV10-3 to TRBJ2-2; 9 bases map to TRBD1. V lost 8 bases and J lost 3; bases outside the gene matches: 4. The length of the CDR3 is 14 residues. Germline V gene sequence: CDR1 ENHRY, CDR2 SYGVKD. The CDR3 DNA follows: TGTGCCATCGGAAGACAGGGGGACACCGGGGAGCTGTTTTTT. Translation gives CAIGRQGDTGELFF.

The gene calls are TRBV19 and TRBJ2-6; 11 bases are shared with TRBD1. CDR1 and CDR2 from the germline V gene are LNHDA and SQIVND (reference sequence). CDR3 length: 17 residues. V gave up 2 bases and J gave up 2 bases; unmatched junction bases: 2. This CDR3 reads CASSIRTGGAGANVLTF. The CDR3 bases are TGTGCCAGTAGTATACGGACAGGGGGCGCTGGGGCCAACGTCCTGACTTTC.

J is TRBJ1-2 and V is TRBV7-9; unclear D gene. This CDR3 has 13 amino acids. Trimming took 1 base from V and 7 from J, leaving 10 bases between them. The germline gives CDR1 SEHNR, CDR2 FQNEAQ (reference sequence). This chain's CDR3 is CASSLEVPIGYTF. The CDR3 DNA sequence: TGTGCCAGCAGCTTAGAGGTGCCTATTGGCTACACCTTC.

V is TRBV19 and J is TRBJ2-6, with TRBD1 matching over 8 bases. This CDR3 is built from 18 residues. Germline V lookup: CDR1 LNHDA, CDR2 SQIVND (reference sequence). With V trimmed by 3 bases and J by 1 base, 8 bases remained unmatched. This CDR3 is CASSMEGRGRSGANVLTF. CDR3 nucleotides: TGTGCCAGTAGTATGGAGGGCAGGGGGCGATCTGGGGCCAACGTCCTGACTTTC.

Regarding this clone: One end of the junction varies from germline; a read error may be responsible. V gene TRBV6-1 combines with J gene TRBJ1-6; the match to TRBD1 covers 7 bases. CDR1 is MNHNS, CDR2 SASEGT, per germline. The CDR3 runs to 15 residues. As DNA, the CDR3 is TGTGCCAGCAGCGAAGGGACAAACAGGGGTTCACCCCTCCACTTT. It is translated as CASSEGTNRGSPLHF.

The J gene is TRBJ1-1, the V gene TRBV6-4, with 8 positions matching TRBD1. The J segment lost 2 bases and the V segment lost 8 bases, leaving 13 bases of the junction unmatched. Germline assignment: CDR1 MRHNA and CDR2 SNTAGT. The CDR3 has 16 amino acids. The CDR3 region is CASSDRGLHLNTEAFF. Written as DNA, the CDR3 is TGTGCCAGCTCCGACAGGGGTTTGCACCTCAACACTGAAGCTTTCTTT.

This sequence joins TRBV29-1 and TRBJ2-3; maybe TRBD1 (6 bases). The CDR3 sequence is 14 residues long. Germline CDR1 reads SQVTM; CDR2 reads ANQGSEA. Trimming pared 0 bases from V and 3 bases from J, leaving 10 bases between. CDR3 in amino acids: CSVEELGQTDTQYF. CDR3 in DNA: TGCAGCGTTGAAGAGCTTGGACAGACAGATACGCAGTATTTT.

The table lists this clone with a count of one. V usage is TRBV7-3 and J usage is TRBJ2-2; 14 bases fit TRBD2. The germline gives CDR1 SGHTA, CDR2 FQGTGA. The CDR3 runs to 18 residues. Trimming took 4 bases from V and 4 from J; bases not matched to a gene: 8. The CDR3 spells CASSYGTSGSWGTGELFF. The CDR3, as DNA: TGTGCCAGCAGCTATGGGACTAGCGGGAGTTGGGGCACCGGGGAGCTGTTTTTT.

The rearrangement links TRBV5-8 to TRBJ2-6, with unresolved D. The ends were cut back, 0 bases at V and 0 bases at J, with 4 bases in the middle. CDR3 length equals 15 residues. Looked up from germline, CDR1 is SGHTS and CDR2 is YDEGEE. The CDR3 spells CASSLGSSGANVLTF. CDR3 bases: TGTGCCAGCAGCTTGGGGAGCTCTGGGGCCAACGTCCTGACTTTC.